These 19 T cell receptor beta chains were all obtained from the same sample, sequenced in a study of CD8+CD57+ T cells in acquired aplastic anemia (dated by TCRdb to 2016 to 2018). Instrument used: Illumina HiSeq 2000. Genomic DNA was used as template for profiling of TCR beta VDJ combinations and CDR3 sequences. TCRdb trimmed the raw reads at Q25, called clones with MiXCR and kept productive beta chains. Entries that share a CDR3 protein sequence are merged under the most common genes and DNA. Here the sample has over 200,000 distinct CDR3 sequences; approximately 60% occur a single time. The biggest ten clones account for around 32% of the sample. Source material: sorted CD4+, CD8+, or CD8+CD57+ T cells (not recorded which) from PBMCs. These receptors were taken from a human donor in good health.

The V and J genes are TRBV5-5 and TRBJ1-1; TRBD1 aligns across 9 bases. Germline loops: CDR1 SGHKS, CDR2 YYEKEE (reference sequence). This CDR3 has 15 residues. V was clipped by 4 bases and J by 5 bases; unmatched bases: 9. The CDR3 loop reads CASSQAGTGYTEAFF. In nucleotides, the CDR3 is TGTGCCAGCAGCCAAGCCGGGACAGGGTATACTGAAGCTTTCTTT.

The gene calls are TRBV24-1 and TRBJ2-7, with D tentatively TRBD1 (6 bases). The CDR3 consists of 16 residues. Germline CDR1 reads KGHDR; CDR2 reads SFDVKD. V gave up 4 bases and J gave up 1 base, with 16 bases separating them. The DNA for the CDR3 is TGTGCCACCAGTGACGCCCTGACAGGACCTTCCTACGAGCAGTACTTC. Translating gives CATSDALTGPSYEQYF.

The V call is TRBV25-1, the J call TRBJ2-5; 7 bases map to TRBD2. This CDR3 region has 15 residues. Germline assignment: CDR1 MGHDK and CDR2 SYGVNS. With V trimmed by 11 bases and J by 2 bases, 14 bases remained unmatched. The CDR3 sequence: CAPGVLAGDQETQYF. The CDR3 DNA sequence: TGTGCCCCCGGAGTGTTAGCGGGCGATCAAGAGACCCAGTACTTC. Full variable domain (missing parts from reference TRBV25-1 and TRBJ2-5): EADIYQTPRYLVIGTGKKITLECSQTMGHDKMYWYQQDPGMELHLIHYSYGVNSTEKGDLSSESTVSRIRTEHFPLTLESARPSHTSQYLCAPGVLAGDQETQYFGPGTRLLVL.

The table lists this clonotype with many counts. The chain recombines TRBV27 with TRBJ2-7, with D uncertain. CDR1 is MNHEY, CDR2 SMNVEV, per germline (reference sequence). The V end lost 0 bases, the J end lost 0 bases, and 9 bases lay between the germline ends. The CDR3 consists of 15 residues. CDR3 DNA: TGTGCCAGCAGTTTATCGGGCAGGTACTCCTACGAGCAGTACTTC. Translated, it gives CASSLSGRYSYEQYF.

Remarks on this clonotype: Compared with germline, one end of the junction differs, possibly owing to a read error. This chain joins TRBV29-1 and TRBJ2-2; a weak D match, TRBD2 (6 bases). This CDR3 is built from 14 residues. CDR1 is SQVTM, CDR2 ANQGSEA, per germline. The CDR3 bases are TGCAGCGCTGCGGGCGGGAAAAACACCGGGGAGCTGTCTTGG. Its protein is CSAAGGKNTGELSW.

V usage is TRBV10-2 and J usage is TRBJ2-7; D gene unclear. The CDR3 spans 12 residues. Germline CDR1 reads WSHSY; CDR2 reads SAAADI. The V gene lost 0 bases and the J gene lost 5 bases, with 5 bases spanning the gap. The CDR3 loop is CASSESGDEQYF. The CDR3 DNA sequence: TGCGCCAGCAGTGAGTCTGGTGACGAGCAGTACTTC.

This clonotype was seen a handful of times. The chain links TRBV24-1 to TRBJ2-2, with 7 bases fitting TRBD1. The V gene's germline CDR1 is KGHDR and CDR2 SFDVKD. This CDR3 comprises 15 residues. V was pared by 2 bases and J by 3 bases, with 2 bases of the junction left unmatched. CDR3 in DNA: TGTGCCACCAGTGATTCGGGACAGCACACCGGGGAGCTGTTTTTT. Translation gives CATSDSGQHTGELFF.

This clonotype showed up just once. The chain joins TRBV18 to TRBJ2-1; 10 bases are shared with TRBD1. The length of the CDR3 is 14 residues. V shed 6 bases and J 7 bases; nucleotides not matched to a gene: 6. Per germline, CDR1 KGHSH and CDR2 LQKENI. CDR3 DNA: TGTGCCAGCTCGCAAGGGACAGGGGCAAATGAGCAGTTCTTC. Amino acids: CASSQGTGANEQFF.

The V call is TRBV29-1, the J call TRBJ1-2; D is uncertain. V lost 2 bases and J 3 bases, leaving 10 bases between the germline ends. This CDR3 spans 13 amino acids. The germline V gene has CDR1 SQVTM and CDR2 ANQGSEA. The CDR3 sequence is CSVERRQDYGYTF. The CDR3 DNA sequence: TGCAGCGTTGAACGTCGGCAGGACTATGGCTACACCTTC.

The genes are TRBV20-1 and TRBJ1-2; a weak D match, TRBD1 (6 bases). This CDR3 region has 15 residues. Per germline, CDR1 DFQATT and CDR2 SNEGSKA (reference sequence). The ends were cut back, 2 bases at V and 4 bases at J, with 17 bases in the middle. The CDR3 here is CSARSGSGETYGYTF. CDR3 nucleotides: TGCAGTGCTAGAAGTGGCTCAGGGGAAACCTATGGCTACACCTTC.

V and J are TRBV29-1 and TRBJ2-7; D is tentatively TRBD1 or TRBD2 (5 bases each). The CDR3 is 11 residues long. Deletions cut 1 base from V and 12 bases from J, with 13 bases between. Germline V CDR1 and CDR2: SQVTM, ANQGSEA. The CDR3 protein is CSVEVGTGRYF. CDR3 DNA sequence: TGCAGCGTTGAAGTTGGGACGGGTCGGTACTTC.

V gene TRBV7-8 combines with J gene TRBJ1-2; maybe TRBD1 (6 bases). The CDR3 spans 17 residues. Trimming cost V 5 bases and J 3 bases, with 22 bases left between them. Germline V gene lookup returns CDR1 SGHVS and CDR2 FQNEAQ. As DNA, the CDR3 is TGTGCCAGCAGCACCCTGCTCGGCAGCAAGGGGGACTATGGCTACACCTTC. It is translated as CASSTLLGSKGDYGYTF.

The CDR3 loop is CASSESYRQEQYF. The CDR3 region has the DNA TGCGCCAGCAGTGAGTCCTACCGGCAGGAGCAGTACTTC. The chain has TRBV10-2 and TRBJ2-7; D gene unclear. CDR1 WSHSY and CDR2 SAAADI come from the germline V gene. There are 13 residues in the CDR3. V shed 0 bases and J shed 7 bases, with 10 bases lying between them.

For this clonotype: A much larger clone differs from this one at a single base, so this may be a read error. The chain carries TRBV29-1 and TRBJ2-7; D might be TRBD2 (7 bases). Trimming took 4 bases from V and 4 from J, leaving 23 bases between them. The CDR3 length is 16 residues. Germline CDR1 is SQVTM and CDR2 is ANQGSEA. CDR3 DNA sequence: TGCAGCGTTGTGGGGGGTGGTGGGGGGGCGGTTTACGAGCAGTACTTC. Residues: CSVVGGGGGAVYEQYF.

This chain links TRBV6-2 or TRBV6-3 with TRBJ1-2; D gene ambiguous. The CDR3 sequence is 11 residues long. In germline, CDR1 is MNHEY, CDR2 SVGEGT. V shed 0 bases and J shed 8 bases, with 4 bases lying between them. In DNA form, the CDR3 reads TGTGCCAGCAGTTACTCGGAGGGCTACACCTTC. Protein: CASSYSEGYTF.

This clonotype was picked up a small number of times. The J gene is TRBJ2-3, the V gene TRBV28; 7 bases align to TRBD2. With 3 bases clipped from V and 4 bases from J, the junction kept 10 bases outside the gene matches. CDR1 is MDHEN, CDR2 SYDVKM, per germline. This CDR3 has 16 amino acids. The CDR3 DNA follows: TGTGCCAGCAGTTTTCCTGTAGGGGAGGGGTCAGATACGCAGTATTTT. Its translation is CASSFPVGEGSDTQYF.

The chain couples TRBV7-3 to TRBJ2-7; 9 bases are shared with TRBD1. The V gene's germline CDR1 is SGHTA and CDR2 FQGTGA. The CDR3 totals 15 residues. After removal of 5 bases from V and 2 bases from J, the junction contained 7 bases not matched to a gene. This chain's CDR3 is CASSAGQGPPYEQYF. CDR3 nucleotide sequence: TGTGCCAGCAGCGCCGGACAGGGGCCCCCCTACGAGCAGTACTTC.

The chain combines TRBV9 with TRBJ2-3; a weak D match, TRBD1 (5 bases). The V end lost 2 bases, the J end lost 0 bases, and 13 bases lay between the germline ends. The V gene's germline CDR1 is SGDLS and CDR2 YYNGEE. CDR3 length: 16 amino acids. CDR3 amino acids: CASSVLDSASTDTQYF. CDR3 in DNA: TGTGCCAGCAGCGTCCTCGACAGTGCTAGCACAGATACGCAGTATTTT. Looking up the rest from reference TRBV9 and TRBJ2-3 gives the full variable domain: DSGVTQTPKHLITATGQRVTLRCSPRSGDLSVYWYQQSLDQGLQFLIQYYNGEERAKGNILERFSAQQFPDLHSELNLSSLELGDSALYFCASSVLDSASTDTQYFGPGTRLTVL.

Here the CDR3 DNA reads TGCAGCGTTCCACCGGGGCAGGGGAACTATGGCTACACCTTC. Protein sequence: CSVPPGQGNYGYTF. V is TRBV29-1 and J is TRBJ1-2, with D perhaps matching TRBD1 (6 bases). In germline, CDR1 is SQVTM, CDR2 ANQGSEA. With 5 bases removed from V and 2 bases from J, the gap between germline ends came to 15 bases. This CDR3 contains 14 residues.